This TCR beta chain comes out of a study of blood T cell repertoires in COVID-19. Original analysis: Reference gene primer amplification gave estimated nucleated cell counts. TCRdb's copy holds only in-frame clones and misses some; the assay was immunoSEQ multiplex PCR. V and J calls and clone size come straight from that table; D and trimming were deduced from the DNA. This repertoire shows approximately 120,000 clones, around 81% found once; its top ten account for about 10%. With 2 bases removed from V and 11 bases from J, the gap between germline ends came to 12 bases. The V gene's germline CDR1 is MDHEN and CDR2 SYDVKM. The CDR3 runs to 12 residues.

The TCR originated in a man aged 55 to 70 with acute or convalescent COVID-19. Sequenced material: peripheral blood. This chain connects TRBV28 to TRBJ1-1, with a possible D match to TRBD1 (5 bases). The CDR3 spells CASSLQGRRAFF. For the CDR3, the DNA is TGTGCCAGCAGTTTACAGGGCCGGCGGGCTTTCTTT.